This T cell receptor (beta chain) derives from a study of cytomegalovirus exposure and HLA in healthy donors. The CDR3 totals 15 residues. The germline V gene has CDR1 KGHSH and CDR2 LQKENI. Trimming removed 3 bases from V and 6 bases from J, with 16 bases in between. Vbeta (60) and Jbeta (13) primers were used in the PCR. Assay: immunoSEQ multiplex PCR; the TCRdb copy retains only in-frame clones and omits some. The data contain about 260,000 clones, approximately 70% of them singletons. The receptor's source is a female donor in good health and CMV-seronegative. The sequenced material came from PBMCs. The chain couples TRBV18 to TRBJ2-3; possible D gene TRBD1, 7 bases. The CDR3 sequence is CASSPLGQEGDTQYF. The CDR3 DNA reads TGTGCCAGCTCACCGCTTGGACAGGAGGGGGATACGCAGTATTTT.